A single sample gave rise to the 23 T cell receptor beta chains below, sequenced in a study of Ad26.COV2.S vaccination and SARS-CoV-2 variants. Repertoires were generated with immunoSEQ multiplex PCR, while TCRdb's copy carries only in-frame clones and drops some. Of some 520,000 clones detected, around nine tenths appear once; the ten largest clones hold about 13%. Treatment denoted: around 19 received Ad26.COV2.S at low or high dose, single or two shots; about 5 received placebo; per-sample allocation not given. Samples analyzed were those drawn on day 63 after the first vaccine or placebo injection. The sequencing used peripheral blood, collected in a trial of Ad26.COV2.S vaccine versus placebo. The receptors stem from a person aged 18-65 years who received the Ad26.COV2.S COVID-19 vaccine or a placebo.

The V gene is TRBV5-1, the J gene TRBJ2-7; D uncertain. Germline CDR1 SGHRS, CDR2 YFSETQ. The CDR3 contains 14 residues. V dropped 0 bases and J dropped 1 base, with 8 bases sitting between them. The CDR3 region is CASSLDPGSYEQYF. DNA of the CDR3: TGCGCCAGCAGCTTGGACCCAGGATCCTACGAGCAGTACTTC.

The CDR3 here is CASAQGRNTEAFF. The DNA for the CDR3 is TGTGCCAGCGCGCAGGGGCGGAACACTGAAGCTTTCTTT. The chain is built from TRBV2 and TRBJ1-1; weak D call: TRBD1 (6 bases). Trimming pared 8 bases from V and 1 base from J, leaving 11 bases between. CDR1 SNHLY and CDR2 FYNNEI come from the germline V gene. This CDR3 is 13 amino acids long.

The chain is built from TRBV12-3 or TRBV12-4 and TRBJ1-1; D gene uncertain. CDR3 length: 12 amino acids. V was shortened by 5 bases and J by 1 base, with 5 bases between the two germline ends. CDR3 DNA sequence: TGTGCCAGCAGTCTTGAGAACACTGAAGCTTTCTTT. The encoded protein is CASSLENTEAFF.

The rearrangement links TRBV4-3 to TRBJ2-3, with unresolved D. Germline CDR1 reads LGHNA; CDR2 reads YSLEER. The CDR3 sequence is 14 residues long. The V end lost 0 bases, the J end lost 5 bases, and 9 bases lay between the germline ends. The CDR3 region has the DNA TGCGCCAGCAGCCAAGATCGGGTTATAGATACGCAGTATTTT. This encodes CASSQDRVIDTQYF.

The J gene is TRBJ2-1, the V gene TRBV4-1; weak D call: TRBD2 (6 bases). CDR1 MGHRA and CDR2 YSYEKL come from the germline V gene. With 0 bases removed from V and 6 bases from J, the gap between germline ends came to 12 bases. The CDR3 consists of 15 residues. CDR3 in DNA: TGCGCCAGCAGCCAAGATAGGGACTGGGGCAATGAGCAGTTCTTC. Translating gives CASSQDRDWGNEQFF.

A remark on this clone: This sample includes further DNA sequences coding for the same CDR3. The rearrangement uses TRBV19 and TRBJ1-1; the D gene is possibly TRBD1 (5 bases). The V end was cut by 3 bases, the J end by 3 bases, with 8 bases between. Per germline, CDR1 LNHDA and CDR2 SQIVND (reference sequence). The CDR3 has 13 residues. CDR3 amino acids: CASSIWGDTEAFF. Here the CDR3 DNA reads TGTGCCAGTAGTATCTGGGGGGACACTGAAGCTTTCTTT.

V and J are TRBV5-5 and TRBJ1-5; 10 bases agree with TRBD1. Germline V gene lookup returns CDR1 SGHKS and CDR2 YYEKEE (reference sequence). With V trimmed by 4 bases and J by 11 bases, 3 bases remained unmatched. The CDR3 spans 12 residues. This chain's CDR3 is CASSPGTGAQHF. The CDR3 DNA sequence: TGTGCCAGCAGCCCAGGGACAGGGGCCCAGCATTTT.

This clone was seen a few times. J is TRBJ2-5 and V is TRBV30; 9 bases agree with TRBD2. With 5 bases clipped from V and 4 bases from J, the junction kept 8 bases outside the gene matches. CDR1 and CDR2 from the germline V gene are GTSNPN and SVGIG (reference sequence). This CDR3 has 14 amino acids. The CDR3 coding sequence is TGTGCCTGGGGTAGCGGGAGTTTCGGAGAGACCCAGTACTTC. Amino acids: CAWGSGSFGETQYF.

The rearrangement links TRBV10-3 to TRBJ2-3; 7 bases fit TRBD2. The germline V gene encodes CDR1 ENHRY and CDR2 SYGVKD. The CDR3 totals 15 residues. V was clipped by 4 bases and J by 3 bases; unmatched bases: 7. The CDR3, as DNA: TGTGCCATCAGTGTCCAGGGACTAAAGACAGATACGCAGTATTTT. Its translation: CAISVQGLKTDTQYF.

The chain combines TRBV12-3 or TRBV12-4 with TRBJ1-4, with D hard to call. Between the trimmed V and J ends, which lost 7 bases and 2 bases, there was a span of 8 bases. The CDR3 length is 13 residues. CDR3 nucleotides: TGTGCCAGCAAGAGAGGCACTAATGAAAAACTGTTTTTT. It codes for CASKRGTNEKLFF.

This sequence joins TRBV7-9 and TRBJ2-3; 11 nucleotides agree with TRBD2. This CDR3 contains 17 residues. Germline CDR1 reads SEHNR; CDR2 reads FQNEAQ (reference sequence). Losses at the gene ends were 1 base for V and 0 bases for J; bases not matched to a gene: 3. CDR3 sequence reads: CASSLEGLADSTDTQYF. The CDR3 DNA follows: TGTGCCAGCAGCTTAGAGGGACTAGCGGATAGCACAGATACGCAGTATTTT.

The chain is built from TRBV6-6 and TRBJ2-1; 8 positions agree with TRBD2. Germline values: CDR1 MNHNY, CDR2 SVGAGI (reference sequence). The ends lost 7 bases at V and 7 bases at J; junction bases unmatched: 6. The CDR3 runs 13 residues. CDR3 in amino acids: CASKREYRNEQFF. The DNA for the CDR3 is TGTGCCAGCAAGCGGGAGTATAGGAATGAGCAGTTCTTC.

CDR3 DNA: TGTGCCAGCAGCTTAGCTGGCTCCTACAATGAGCAGTTCTTC. This codes for CASSLAGSYNEQFF. The genes are TRBV11-2 and TRBJ2-1, with D uncertain. The CDR3 contains 14 residues. Germline-derived CDR1 and CDR2 are SGHAT and FQNNGV. V was shortened by 1 base and J by 0 bases, with 4 bases between the two germline ends.

CDR3 coding DNA: TGTGCCAGCTTTGGGGGCGCAGATACGCAGTATTTT. Amino acids: CASFGGADTQYF. The chain carries TRBV6-5 and TRBJ2-3; a weak D match, TRBD1 (6 bases). The germline CDR1 and CDR2 sequences are MNHEY and SVGAGI. CDR3 length: 12 amino acids. The ends were cut back, 8 bases at V and 4 bases at J, with 10 bases in the middle.

The V gene is TRBV6-5, the J gene TRBJ2-2; D gene unclear. The V gene lost 6 bases and the J gene lost 9 bases, with 11 bases spanning the gap. The CDR3 is made up of 12 amino acids. The germline gives CDR1 MNHEY, CDR2 SVGAGI. CDR3 sequence reads: CASSLNRRELFF. CDR3 coding DNA: TGTGCCAGCAGCCTCAACCGCCGGGAGCTGTTTTTT.

V and J are TRBV7-2 and TRBJ1-6; D unclear. The CDR3 runs to 13 residues. The V gene's germline CDR1 is SGHTA and CDR2 FQGNSA. V lost 5 bases and J 8 bases, leaving 10 bases between the germline ends. The chain's CDR3 is CASSPRLDSPLHF. The CDR3 DNA is TGTGCCAGCAGCCCACGACTGGATTCACCCCTCCACTTT.

The genes are TRBV29-1 and TRBJ2-2; D call uncertain. The germline CDR1 and CDR2 sequences are SQVTM and ANQGSEA. The V and J ends lost 4 bases and 6 bases respectively, with 12 bases between them. This CDR3 is 13 amino acids long. The CDR3 DNA reads TGCAGCGTTGGTCGAAGGCGGTCCGGGGAGCTGTTTTTT. As protein: CSVGRRRSGELFF.

This rearrangement joins TRBV7-9 to TRBJ1-2, with a tentative D call TRBD1 (5 bases). CDR3 length equals 14 residues. V dropped 0 bases and J dropped 8 bases, with 13 bases sitting between them. CDR1 SEHNR and CDR2 FQNEAQ come from the germline V gene (reference sequence). CDR3 loop: CASSLAQGLNGYTF. The CDR3 region has the DNA TGTGCCAGCAGCTTAGCTCAGGGACTCAACGGCTACACCTTC.

V is TRBV29-1 and J is TRBJ1-3, with D possibly matching TRBD1 (6 bases). The V gene lost 3 bases and the J gene lost 3 bases, with 9 bases spanning the gap. Per the germline V gene, CDR1 is SQVTM and CDR2 is ANQGSEA. The CDR3 contains 13 residues. CDR3: CSVETGGGNTIYF. The CDR3, as DNA: TGCAGCGTTGAGACAGGCGGTGGAAACACCATATATTTT.

This clone was recorded only once. This chain joins TRBV7-9 and TRBJ2-7, with 7 bases lining up with TRBD2. The CDR3 is 15 amino acids. Germline V gives CDR1 SEHNR, CDR2 FQNEAQ (reference sequence). V shed 5 bases and J 7 bases; nucleotides not matched to a gene: 14. This CDR3 is CASSPGTIRPFEQYF. DNA for the CDR3: TGTGCCAGCAGCCCTGGGACTATCCGACCCTTTGAGCAGTACTTC. Filled out from reference TRBV7-9 and TRBJ2-7, the complete variable domain reads DTGVSQNPRHKITKRGQNVTFRCDPISEHNRLYWYRQTLGQGPEFLTYFQNEAQLEKSRLLSDRFSAERPKGSFSTLEIQRTEQGDSAMYLCASSPGTIRPFEQYFGPGTRLTVT.

The chain employs TRBV6-5 and TRBJ2-2; D remains ambiguous. The CDR3 loop spans 12 amino acids. V lost 6 bases and J lost 8, with 10 bases in between. Germline CDR1 is MNHEY and CDR2 is SVGAGI. The CDR3 coding sequence is TGTGCCAGCAGCGCGGATGGTGGGGAGCTGTTTTTT. As protein: CASSADGGELFF.

The V gene is TRBV29-1, the J gene TRBJ1-1; D remains ambiguous. Germline assignment: CDR1 SQVTM and CDR2 ANQGSEA. The CDR3 extends over 17 amino acids. V was shortened by 0 bases and J by 1 base, with 18 bases between the two germline ends. CDR3 residues: CSVEDLAPDNRNTEAFF. The CDR3 nucleotides read TGCAGCGTTGAAGATCTCGCCCCAGATAATAGGAACACTGAAGCTTTCTTT.

The chain combines TRBV19 with TRBJ1-5; D perhaps matches TRBD1 (5 bases). Trimming shortened V by 4 bases and J by 3 bases, and 10 bases separated the two germline ends. The germline V gene has CDR1 LNHDA and CDR2 SQIVND (reference sequence). The CDR3 runs to 14 residues. The chain's CDR3 is CASSNRQFNQPQHF. CDR3 bases: TGTGCCAGTAGTAACCGACAGTTCAATCAGCCCCAGCATTTT. The full variable domain, completed using reference TRBV19 and TRBJ1-5, is DGGITQSPKYLFRKEGQNVTLSCEQNLNHDAMYWYRQDPGQGLRLIYYSQIVNDFQKGDIAEGYSVSREKKESFPLTVTSAQKNPTAFYLCASSNRQFNQPQHFGDGTRLSIL.